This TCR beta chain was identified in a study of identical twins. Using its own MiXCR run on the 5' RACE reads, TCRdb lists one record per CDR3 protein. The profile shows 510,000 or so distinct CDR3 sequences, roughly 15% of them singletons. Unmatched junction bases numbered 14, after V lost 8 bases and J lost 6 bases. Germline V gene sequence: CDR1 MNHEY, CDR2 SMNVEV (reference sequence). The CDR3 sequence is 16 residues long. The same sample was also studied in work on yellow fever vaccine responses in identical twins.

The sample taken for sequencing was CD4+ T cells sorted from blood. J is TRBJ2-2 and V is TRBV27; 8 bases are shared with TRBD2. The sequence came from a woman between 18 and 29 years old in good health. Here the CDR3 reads CASSYDGRAGAGELFF. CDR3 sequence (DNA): TGTGCCAGCTCCTACGACGGGAGGGCGGGGGCCGGGGAGCTGTTTTTT.